Listed below are T cell receptor beta chains from one sample, sequenced in a study of cytomegalovirus exposure and HLA in healthy donors. Sequencing used immunoSEQ multiplex PCR; TCRdb keeps in-frame clones, though not all of them. The sample lists about 140,000 clones; about 80% were seen once. Sequences were obtained from PBMCs. The receptor set was obtained from a woman aged 40 to 55 in good health and CMV-seronegative. Both conserved end residues are part of each CDR3. A D gene is named only where the DNA matches it firmly. Expanded clones are given a class, and other clones once, few, many or no size at all.

d_call clone_size j_call v_call cdr3_nt cdr3_aa
TRBD1 - TRBJ1-5 TRBV27 TGTGCCAGCAGTTTGAGAGGGGGCAACCCCCAGCATTTT CASSLRGGNPQHF
- - TRBJ1-4 TRBV28 TGTGCCAGCAGTTTACAGGGCTCAACTAATGAAAAACTGTTTTTT CASSLQGSTNEKLFF
- once TRBJ1-4 TRBV25-1 TGTGCCAGCAGTGAATCAGAAAAACTGTTTTTT CASSESEKLFF
- - TRBJ1-5 TRBV2 TGTGCCAGCAGTGAATTTGACCTTCAGGGTCAGCCCCAGCATTTT CASSEFDLQGQPQHF
TRBD1 - TRBJ2-2 TRBV28 TGTGCCAGCAGATTTCTCAGGGGGCGCGTAACCGGGGAGCTGTTTTTT CASRFLRGRVTGELFF
TRBD1 - TRBJ2-3 TRBV5-8 TGTGCCAGCAGCTTGGGGGACAGGGGGTACGCAGATACGCAGTATTTT CASSLGDRGYADTQYF
- - TRBJ2-1 TRBV10-1 TGCGCCAGCAGTGAGACCCTAGGTTACAATGAGCAGTTCTTC CASSETLGYNEQFF
TRBD2 once TRBJ2-3 TRBV5-8 TGTGCCAGCAGCTTGGTCGGGAGCGGACTAGCTTTAGATACGCAGTATTTT CASSLVGSGLALDTQYF
- - TRBJ2-7 TRBV2 TGTGCCAGCAGGCCCTCGAATAGCGGATTCTACGAGCAGTACTTC CASRPSNSGFYEQYF
- - TRBJ1-2 TRBV5-5 TGTGCCAGCAGCTTTACAGTGAACTATGGCTACACCTTC CASSFTVNYGYTF
- few TRBJ2-7 TRBV27 TGTGCCAGCAGTTTAACCCAGGGGCCCTACGAGCAGTACTTC CASSLTQGPYEQYF
- - TRBJ1-6 TRBV5-6 TGTGCCAGCAGCCTCCCGTCGGGGGGTTCACCCCTCCACTTT CASSLPSGGSPLHF
- - TRBJ2-3 TRBV25-1 TGTGCCAGCAGTGAATTAAAGGTCGCAGGGTGGGCTGATACGCAGTATTTT CASSELKVAGWADTQYF